The T cell receptor beta chain under discussion was sequenced for a study of blood T cell repertoires in COVID-19. Study at large: In each case, the material was cDNA or gDNA derived from T cells, B-cell-depleted T cells, or PBMCs.

Germline loops: CDR1 SGDLS, CDR2 YYNGEE. This CDR3 has 18 amino acids. The V gene end was trimmed by 6 bases and the J gene end by 4 bases; junction bases not matched to a gene: 16. Seattle cases were enrolled at active infection and followed longitudinally. Original handling: Amplification with reference gene primers provided the estimates of nucleated cell counts. Profiling relied on immunoSEQ multiplex PCR, and the TCRdb table lists in-frame clones only, not all of them. That table supplies the V and J calls and clone size; D and trimming were determined from the DNA. The sample carries under 400,000 clones, about 91% recorded once.

The rearrangement uses TRBV9 and TRBJ1-2; 12 nucleotides agree with TRBD1. Sequencing was done on a sample of peripheral blood. This TCR came from a woman in her 30s with COVID-19, enrolled during active disease. The CDR3 reads CASTDPGQGAPPRYGYTF. The CDR3 DNA reads TGTGCCAGCACCGATCCGGGACAGGGGGCTCCACCCCGCTATGGCTACACCTTC.